This TCR beta chain was sequenced in a study of shared clonotypes between healthy human individuals. The overall study: A few men and a couple of women, aged 18 to 49, were donors.

The V and J ends lost 7 bases and 4 bases respectively, with 22 bases between them. The CDR3 is 16 amino acids. Germline values: CDR1 MDHEN, CDR2 SYDVKM. Each subset's genomic DNA was shared equally among a number of immunoSEQ plates. TCRdb's copy holds only in-frame clones and misses some; the assay was immunoSEQ multiplex PCR. The sample records millions of clones, 85% to 95% being singletons. The sequencing input was naive CD4+ T cells sorted from blood. As to subset: CD45RA+ positively selected. J is TRBJ1-1 and V is TRBV28, with D possibly TRBD1 on 6 matching bases. The receptor comes from a man younger than 30 in good health. CDR3 coding DNA: TGTGCCAGCAAAACCTTACAGGGCCTCTGGGGCACTGAAGCTTTCTTT. It encodes CASKTLQGLWGTEAFF.